This T cell receptor (beta chain) was sequenced in a study of follicular helper T cells after annual influenza vaccination. This CDR3 region has 17 residues. After removal of 0 bases from V and 9 bases from J, the junction contained 12 bases not matched to a gene. Germline V gives CDR1 MGHRA, CDR2 YSYEKL. Time point reported: 2015-2016 season, 7 days after influenza vaccination. The assay was immunoSEQ multiplex PCR, and TCRdb's table has in-frame clones only and misses some. Seen here are more than 9,000 clones, 65% to 85% observed once, and the top ten hold approximately 0.43%. The input for sequencing was CXCR5+ CD38- circulating T follicular helper cells from blood, taken 7 days after influenza vaccination. The subset was: circulating Tfh, non-naive CD4+CXCR5+PD-1+ (ICOS+CD38+ or ICOS-CD38-). The origin of this receptor is an adult who received the influenza vaccine. The chain joins TRBV4-1 to TRBJ2-1, with 9 bases identical to TRBD2. For the CDR3, the DNA is TGCGCCAGCAGCCAAGACAAAACTAGCGGGTTAGTCGGTGAGCAGTTCTTC. Its translation: CASSQDKTSGLVGEQFF.